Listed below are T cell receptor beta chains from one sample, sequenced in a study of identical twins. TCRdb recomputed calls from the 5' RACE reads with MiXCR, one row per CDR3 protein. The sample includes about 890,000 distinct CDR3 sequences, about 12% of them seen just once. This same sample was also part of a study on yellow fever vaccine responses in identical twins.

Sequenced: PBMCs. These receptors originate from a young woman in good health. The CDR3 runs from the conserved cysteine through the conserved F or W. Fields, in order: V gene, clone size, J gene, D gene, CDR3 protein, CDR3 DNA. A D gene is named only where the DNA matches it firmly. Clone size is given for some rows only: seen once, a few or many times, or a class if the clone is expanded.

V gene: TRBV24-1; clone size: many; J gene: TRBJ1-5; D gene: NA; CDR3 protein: CATSDPTGSNQPQHF; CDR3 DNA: TGTGCCACCAGTGACCCGACCGGTTCTAATCAGCCCCAGCATTTT
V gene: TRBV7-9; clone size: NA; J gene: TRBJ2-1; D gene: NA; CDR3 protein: CASSPSSGYNEQFF; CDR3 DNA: TGTGCCAGCAGCCCATCGTCCGGGTACAATGAGCAGTTCTTC
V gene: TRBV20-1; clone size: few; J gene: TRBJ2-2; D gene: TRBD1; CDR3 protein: CSARRTGGAGELFF; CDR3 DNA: TGCAGTGCTAGACGGACAGGGGGGGCCGGGGAGCTGTTTTTT
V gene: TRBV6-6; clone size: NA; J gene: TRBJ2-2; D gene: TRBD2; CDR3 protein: CASSYSGRRTGDTGELFF; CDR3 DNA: TGTGCCAGCAGTTACAGCGGGAGACGAACTGGGGACACCGGGGAGCTGTTTTTT
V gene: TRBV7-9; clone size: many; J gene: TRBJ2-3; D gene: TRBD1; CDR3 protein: CASIRTGGVSDTQYF; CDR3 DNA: TGTGCCAGCATCCGGACAGGGGGAGTATCGGATACGCAGTATTTT
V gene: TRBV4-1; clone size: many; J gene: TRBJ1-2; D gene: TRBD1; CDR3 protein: CASSPDRGPYGYTF; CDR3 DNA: TGCGCCAGCAGCCCGGACAGGGGTCCCTATGGCTACACCTTC
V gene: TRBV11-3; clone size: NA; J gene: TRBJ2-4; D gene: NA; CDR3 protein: CASSLDQGGLAKNIQYF; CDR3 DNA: TGTGCCAGCAGCTTAGATCAAGGCGGTCTAGCCAAAAACATTCAGTACTTC
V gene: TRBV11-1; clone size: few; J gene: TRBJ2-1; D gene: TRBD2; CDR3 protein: CASSGAGQSMTSGRTYNEQFF; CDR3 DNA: TGTGCCAGCAGCGGAGCGGGACAGTCGATGACTAGCGGGAGGACTTACAATGAGCAGTTCTTC
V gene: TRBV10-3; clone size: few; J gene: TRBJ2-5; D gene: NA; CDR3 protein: CAISESGTRETQYF; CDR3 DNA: TGTGCCATCAGTGAGTCGGGGACAAGAGAGACCCAGTACTTC
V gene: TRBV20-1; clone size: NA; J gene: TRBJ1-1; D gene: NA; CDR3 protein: CSARRQNTEAFF; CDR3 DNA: TGCAGTGCTAGGCGACAGAACACTGAAGCTTTCTTT
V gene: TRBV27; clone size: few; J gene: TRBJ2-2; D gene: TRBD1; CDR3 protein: CASTLGQGFTGELFF; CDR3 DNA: TGTGCCAGCACTCTGGGACAGGGCTTCACCGGGGAGCTGTTTTTT
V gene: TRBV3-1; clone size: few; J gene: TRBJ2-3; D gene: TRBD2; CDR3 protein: CASSQEGRSGSPDTQYF; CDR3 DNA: TGTGCCAGCAGCCAAGAGGGTCGAAGCGGGAGCCCAGATACGCAGTATTTT
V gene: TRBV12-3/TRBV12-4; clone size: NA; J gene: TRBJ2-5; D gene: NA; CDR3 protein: CASTDLRGGETQYF; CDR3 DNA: TGTGCCAGCACCGATCTCAGGGGAGGCGAGACCCAGTACTTC
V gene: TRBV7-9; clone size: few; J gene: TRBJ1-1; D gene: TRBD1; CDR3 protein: CASSPQGQVNTEAFF; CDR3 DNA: TGTGCCAGCAGCCCCCAAGGACAGGTGAACACTGAAGCTTTCTTT
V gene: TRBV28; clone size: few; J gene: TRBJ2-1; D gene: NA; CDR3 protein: CASSLRFAFRQIYNEQFF; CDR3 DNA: TGTGCCAGCAGTTTGCGGTTCGCATTCCGACAAATATACAATGAGCAGTTCTTC
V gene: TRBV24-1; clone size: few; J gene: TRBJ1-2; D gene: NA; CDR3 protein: CATSDQGQLLGGYTF; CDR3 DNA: TGTGCCACCAGTGATCAGGGACAACTGCTGGGTGGCTACACCTTC
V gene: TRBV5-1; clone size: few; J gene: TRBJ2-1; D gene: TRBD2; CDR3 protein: CASSLRHSAGGPIEQFF; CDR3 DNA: TGCGCCAGCAGCCTCCGTCACTCGGCGGGGGGGCCCATTGAGCAGTTCTTC
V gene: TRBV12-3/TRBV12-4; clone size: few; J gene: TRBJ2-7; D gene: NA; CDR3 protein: CASRKTSYEQYF; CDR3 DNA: TGTGCCAGCAGGAAGACCAGTTACGAGCAGTACTTC
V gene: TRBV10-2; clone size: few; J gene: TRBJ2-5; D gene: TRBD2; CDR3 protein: CASSRTREQTQYF; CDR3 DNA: TGCGCCAGCAGCCGGACTAGGGAACAGACCCAGTACTTC
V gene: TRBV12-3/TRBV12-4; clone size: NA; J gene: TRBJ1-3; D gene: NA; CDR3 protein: CASSLGEVSGNTIYF; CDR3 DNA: TGTGCCAGCAGTTTAGGGGAAGTCTCTGGAAACACCATATATTTT
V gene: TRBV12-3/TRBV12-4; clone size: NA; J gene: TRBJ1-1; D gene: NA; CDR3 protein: CASSFAPIAEAFF; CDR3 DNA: TGTGCCAGCAGTTTCGCCCCAATTGCTGAAGCTTTCTTT
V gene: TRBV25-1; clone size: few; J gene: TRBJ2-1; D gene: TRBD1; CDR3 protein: CASSESGQVVNEQFF; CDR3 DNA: TGTGCCAGCAGTGAATCGGGACAGGTGGTTAATGAGCAGTTCTTC
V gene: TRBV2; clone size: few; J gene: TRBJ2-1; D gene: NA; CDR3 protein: CASRTDVSYNEQFF; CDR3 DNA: TGTGCCAGCAGAACGGACGTCTCCTACAATGAGCAGTTCTTC
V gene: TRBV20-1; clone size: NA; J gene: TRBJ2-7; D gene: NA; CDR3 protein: CSASLSGLPFEQYF; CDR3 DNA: TGCAGTGCTAGCCTCTCGGGATTACCATTCGAGCAGTACTTC
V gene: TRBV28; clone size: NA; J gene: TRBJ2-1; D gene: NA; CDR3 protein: CASSLAEPSYNEQFF; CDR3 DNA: TGTGCCAGCAGTTTAGCGGAACCCTCCTACAATGAGCAGTTCTTC
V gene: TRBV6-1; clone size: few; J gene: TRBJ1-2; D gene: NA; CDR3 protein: CASSEVSYYGYTF; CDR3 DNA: TGTGCCAGCAGTGAGGTCAGCTACTATGGCTACACCTTC
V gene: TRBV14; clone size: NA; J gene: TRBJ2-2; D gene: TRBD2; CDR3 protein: CASSPLRGVTGELFF; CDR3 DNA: TGTGCCAGCAGCCCCTTGCGGGGGGTCACCGGGGAGCTGTTTTTT
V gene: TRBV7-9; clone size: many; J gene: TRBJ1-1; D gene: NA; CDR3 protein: CASSLGGANTEAFF; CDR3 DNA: TGTGCCAGCAGCTTAGGAGGGGCGAACACTGAAGCTTTCTTT
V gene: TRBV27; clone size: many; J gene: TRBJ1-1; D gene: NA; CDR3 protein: CASRPYRVNTEAFF; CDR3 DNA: TGTGCCAGTAGGCCGTACAGGGTGAACACTGAAGCTTTCTTT
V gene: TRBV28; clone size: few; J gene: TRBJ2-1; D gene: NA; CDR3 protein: CASCRGGNEQFF; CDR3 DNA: TGTGCCAGCTGCCGAGGGGGCAATGAGCAGTTCTTC
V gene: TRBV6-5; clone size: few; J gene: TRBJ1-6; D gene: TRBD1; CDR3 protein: CASSYGQGRYYNSPLHF; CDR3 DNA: TGTGCCAGCAGTTACGGACAGGGGAGATACTATAATTCACCCCTCCACTTT
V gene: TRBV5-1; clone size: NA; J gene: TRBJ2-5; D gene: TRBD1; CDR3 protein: CASRSGQGLETQYF; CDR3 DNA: TGCGCCAGCAGATCAGGACAGGGTCTTGAGACCCAGTACTTC
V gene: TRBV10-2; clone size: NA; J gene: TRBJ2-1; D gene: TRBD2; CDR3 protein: CASRMTSGRSRFF; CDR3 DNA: TGCGCCAGCAGGATGACTAGCGGGAGAAGTCGGTTCTTC
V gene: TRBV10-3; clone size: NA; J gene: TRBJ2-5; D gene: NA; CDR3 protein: CAISESILRETQYF; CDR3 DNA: TGTGCCATCAGTGAGTCGATTTTACGGGAGACCCAGTACTTC
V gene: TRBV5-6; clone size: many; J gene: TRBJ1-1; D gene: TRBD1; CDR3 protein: CASSPDRDAEAFF; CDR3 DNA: TGTGCCAGCAGCCCTGACAGGGACGCTGAAGCTTTCTTT
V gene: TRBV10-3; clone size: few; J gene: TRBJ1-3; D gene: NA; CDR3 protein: CAISEGHFGNTIYF; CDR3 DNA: TGTGCCATCAGTGAGGGACACTTTGGAAACACCATATATTTT
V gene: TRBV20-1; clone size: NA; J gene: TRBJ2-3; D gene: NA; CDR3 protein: CCARDGGAGADTDTQYF; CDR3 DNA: TGCTGTGCTAGAGATGGCGGGGCAGGGGCGGACACAGATACGCAGTATTTT